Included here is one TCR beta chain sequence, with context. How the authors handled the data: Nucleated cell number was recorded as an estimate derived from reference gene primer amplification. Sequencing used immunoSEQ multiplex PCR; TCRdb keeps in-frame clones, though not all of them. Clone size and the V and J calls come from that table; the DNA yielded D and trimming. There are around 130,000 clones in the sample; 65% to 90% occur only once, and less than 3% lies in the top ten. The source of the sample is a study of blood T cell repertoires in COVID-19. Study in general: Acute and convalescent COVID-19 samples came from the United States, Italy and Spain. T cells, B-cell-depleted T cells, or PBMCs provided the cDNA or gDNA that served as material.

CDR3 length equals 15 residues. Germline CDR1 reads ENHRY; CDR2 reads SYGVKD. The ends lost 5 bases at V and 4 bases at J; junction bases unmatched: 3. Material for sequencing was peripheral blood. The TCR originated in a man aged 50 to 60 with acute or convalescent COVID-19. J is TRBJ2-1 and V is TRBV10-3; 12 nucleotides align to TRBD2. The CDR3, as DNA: TGTGCCATCAGTCCGACTAGCGGGGGTTACAATGAGCAGTTCTTC. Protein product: CAISPTSGGYNEQFF.